The clone carrying this TCR beta chain was counted between two and nine times. Antigen unknown. This record belongs to a study of CD8 T cell repertoires and HIV-1 epitope variants. Findings and caveats of the study: Of 9 or 10 antigen-specific beta clonotypes, over five appeared to cross-react with escape variants.

Germline CDR1 and CDR2: SGHVS and FNYEAQ. V was trimmed by 5 bases and J by 3 bases, leaving 11 bases between them. The CDR3 extends over 13 amino acids. Clones were sequenced by immunoSEQ multiplex PCR, and TCRdb holds only the in-frame ones, with some missing. The sample has thousands of clones; about 71% are singletons. Sequencing was performed on cultured CD8+ T cells derived from PBMCs. This chain joins TRBV7-6 and TRBJ2-7, with D maybe TRBD1 (6 bases). The clonotype comes from a male donor with HIV. For the CDR3, the DNA is TGTGCCAGCAGCGAAATACAGGGCTACGAGCAGTACTTC. It is translated as CASSEIQGYEQYF.